The 28 T cell receptor beta chains listed next were all sequenced from one sample in a study of CD8 T cells in ankylosing spondylitis. TCRdb re-called the 5' RACE reads with MiXCR, one entry per CDR3 protein. Of around 99,000 distinct CDR3 sequences in the sample, roughly 8.8% were seen once. Sequenced sample: blood, either unsorted or a sorted T cell fraction (not recorded which). These receptor sequences come from a male donor with ankylosing spondylitis or in good health (not recorded which).

This clonotype appeared many times. The chain combines TRBV29-1 with TRBJ1-2; tentative D call: TRBD1 (5 bases). The CDR3 is 11 residues long. Trimming pared 6 bases from V and 7 bases from J, leaving 12 bases between. In germline, CDR1 is SQVTM, CDR2 ANQGSEA. Here the CDR3 reads CSVGIGAGYTF. The CDR3 nucleotides are TGCAGCGTGGGGATTGGGGCTGGCTACACCTTC.

This clonotype appeared many times. The chain employs TRBV12-3 or TRBV12-4 and TRBJ1-6, with a weak D call TRBD1 (6 bases). V was trimmed by 0 bases and J by 10 bases, leaving 13 bases between them. This CDR3 comprises 15 residues. The DNA of the CDR3 is TGTGCCAGCAGTTTAGCGCTGAGGGGGGACTCACCCCTCCACTTT. This encodes CASSLALRGDSPLHF.

This clonotype has at least ten counts. The chain carries TRBV24-1 and TRBJ2-7, with a tentative D call TRBD2 (5 bases). In germline, CDR1 is KGHDR, CDR2 SFDVKD. Trimming removed 3 bases at V and 7 bases at J, with 9 bases between. This CDR3 comprises 12 residues. The CDR3 sequence: CATSDGSGEQYF. The CDR3 nucleotides are TGTGCCACCAGTGATGGGTCGGGAGAGCAGTACTTC.

This clonotype showed up just a few times. The CDR3 DNA is TGTGCCAGCAACTGGGACAGGGTCGGCACAGATACGCAGTATTTT. This sequence encodes CASNWDRVGTDTQYF. The chain has TRBV7-2 and TRBJ2-3; TRBD1 agrees at 9 bases. The ends lost 7 bases at V and 1 base at J; junction bases unmatched: 6. The germline gives CDR1 SGHTA, CDR2 FQGNSA. This CDR3 spans 15 amino acids.

As for this clonotype: A much larger clone differs from this one at a single base, so this may be a read error. This sequence joins TRBV12-3 or TRBV12-4 and TRBJ2-7, with a weak D call TRBD2 (5 bases). Trimming removed 3 bases at V and 2 bases at J, with 8 bases between. The CDR3 is 13 residues long. The CDR3: CASSLDFPYEQYF. In DNA, the CDR3 is TGTGCCAGCAGTTTGGACTTCCCCTACGAGCAGTACTTC.

This clonotype has a handful of counts. The chain uses TRBV7-2 and TRBJ2-5; 8 nucleotides line up with TRBD2. V trimming: 3 bases; J trimming: 0 bases; junction bases outside the gene matches: 6. Germline CDR1 reads SGHTA; CDR2 reads FQGNSA. The CDR3 is 16 residues long. The CDR3 sequence is CASSFRTSRYQETQYF. The DNA for the CDR3 is TGTGCCAGCAGCTTCCGGACTAGCAGATACCAAGAGACCCAGTACTTC.

This clonotype appeared a few times. The CDR3 sequence is CASRLRGRRGDTEAFF. The CDR3 coding sequence is TGTGCCAGCAGACTCAGGGGGCGCAGGGGGGACACTGAAGCTTTCTTT. The rearrangement links TRBV6-5 to TRBJ1-1, with TRBD1 matching over 8 bases. There are 16 residues in the CDR3. Germline values: CDR1 MNHEY, CDR2 SVGAGI. The V segment lost 6 bases and the J segment 3 bases; nucleotides outside the gene matches: 12.

This clonotype showed up many times. This sequence joins TRBV9 and TRBJ2-2; no clear D. Trimming removed 0 bases from V and 6 bases from J, with 3 bases in between. The germline gives CDR1 SGDLS, CDR2 YYNGEE. This CDR3 comprises 12 residues. This CDR3 is CASSVGSGELFF. The CDR3 DNA is TGTGCCAGCAGCGTAGGATCCGGGGAGCTGTTTTTT.

Judged by abundance, this clonotype is medium-sized. CDR3 DNA sequence: TGTGCCAGCAGTTACCGGGGGATTAATTTGGATGAGCAGTTCTTC. Translated, it gives CASSYRGINLDEQFF. The chain is built from TRBV6-5 and TRBJ2-1, with TRBD2 as a possible D gene (6 bases). V lost 2 bases, J lost 8 bases, and 16 bases lay in between. CDR1 and CDR2 from the germline V gene are MNHEY and SVGAGI. This CDR3 region has 15 residues.

This clonotype was counted many times. The rearrangement joins TRBV5-1 to TRBJ1-4; D is uncertain. Per the germline V gene, CDR1 is SGHRS and CDR2 is YFSETQ. The CDR3 length is 13 residues. Trimming took 5 bases from V and 8 from J, leaving 13 bases between them. CDR3 amino acids: CASRNNLGEKLFF. CDR3 sequence (DNA): TGCGCCAGCAGAAATAATCTCGGCGAAAAACTGTTTTTT.

The chain couples TRBV11-2 to TRBJ2-5; TRBD1 or TRBD2 may be the D gene (7 bases each). From germline, CDR1 is SGHAT and CDR2 FQNNGV. The V end was cut by 5 bases, the J end by 2 bases, with 18 bases between. The CDR3 contains 16 residues. The CDR3 sequence: CASSARGGRGQETQYF. The CDR3 DNA reads as TGTGCCAGCAGCGCCCGCGGGGGCAGGGGGCAAGAGACCCAGTACTTC.

This chain links TRBV6-5 with TRBJ2-3; 8 nucleotides match TRBD2. CDR1 and CDR2 from the germline V gene are MNHEY and SVGAGI. The V gene end was trimmed by 4 bases and the J gene end by 4 bases; junction bases not matched to a gene: 4. CDR3 length: 14 residues. CDR3 coding DNA: TGTGCCAGCAGTTCGGGGGGGCTAGCAGATACGCAGTATTTT. This sequence encodes CASSSGGLADTQYF.

This clonotype appeared many times. The chain carries TRBV4-2 and TRBJ2-2, with 7 bases identical to TRBD2. Germline lookup yields CDR1 LGHNA and CDR2 YNFKEQ. Trimming removed 4 bases from V and 4 bases from J; junction bases left unmatched: 6. CDR3 length: 15 amino acids. The CDR3 loop reads CASSLSGVRTGELFF. Written as DNA, the CDR3 is TGTGCCAGCAGCCTGAGCGGGGTTCGCACCGGGGAGCTGTTTTTT.

In its sample, this clonotype was seen many times. V usage is TRBV5-1 and J usage is TRBJ2-3; no reliable D call. From germline, CDR1 is SGHRS and CDR2 YFSETQ. The CDR3 sequence is 12 residues long. The V and J ends lost 5 bases and 2 bases respectively, with 6 bases between them. The CDR3 nucleotides are TGCGCCAGCAGTTACAACACAGATACGCAGTATTTT. It yields the protein CASSYNTDTQYF.

This clonotype was seen many times. The chain carries TRBV10-3 and TRBJ2-1; 9 positions agree with TRBD1. From germline, CDR1 is ENHRY and CDR2 SYGVKD. J was trimmed by 8 bases and V by 6 bases; bases with no gene match: 14. The CDR3 is made up of 16 amino acids. CDR3 in DNA: TGTGCCATCAGCGAGACGGGGACAGGGCGTTCCTATGAGCAGTTCTTC. It yields the protein CAISETGTGRSYEQFF.

There are many counts of this clonotype. The chain joins TRBV20-1 to TRBJ2-7, with 11 nucleotides matching TRBD2. CDR3 size: 15 residues. Germline V CDR1 and CDR2: DFQATT, SNEGSKA (reference sequence). The CDR3, as DNA: TGCAGCCGTATTTCCGGGACTAGCGGAGCCTACGAGCAGTACTTC. Protein: CSRISGTSGAYEQYF.

This clonotype has at least ten counts. The chain is built from TRBV23-1 and TRBJ2-5, with 11 bases lining up with TRBD1. TRBV23-1 is reported as an ORF; its role is uncertain. The CDR3 spans 17 residues. The V and J ends lost 4 bases and 4 bases, in that order; junction bases with no gene match: 11. The CDR3 region has the DNA TGCGCCAGCAGTCGATCGGGACAGGGGGATTACTTAGAGACCCAGTACTTC. It specifies CASSRSGQGDYLETQYF.

About this clonotype: A much larger clone lies one base from this, so it may be a read error. The rearrangement links TRBV2 to TRBJ1-5, with 7 bases identical to TRBD1. Germline CDR1 SNHLY, CDR2 FYNNEI. The ends lost 6 bases at V and 8 bases at J; junction bases unmatched: 13. There are 15 residues in the CDR3. CDR3 DNA: TGTGCCAGCAGCTTGAGACAGGGAAGTGGGGAGCCCCAGCATTTT. It specifies CASSLRQGSGEPQHF.

The sample holds many counts of this clonotype. The gene calls are TRBV7-2 and TRBJ2-2; 8 bases align to TRBD2. CDR3 length equals 15 residues. The trim removed 3 bases at V and 1 base at J, leaving 1 base unmatched. The germline V gene has CDR1 SGHTA and CDR2 FQGNSA. CDR3 nucleotides: TGTGCCAGCAGCTTTCTAGCGGGGAACACCGGGGAGCTGTTTTTT. This translates into CASSFLAGNTGELFF.

In this sample, this clonotype turned up many times. The CDR3 nucleotides read TGTGCCAGCGTAGAAGGACAGGAGAACACTGAAGCTTTCTTT. Amino acid sequence: CASVEGQENTEAFF. V gene TRBV12-3 or TRBV12-4 combines with J gene TRBJ1-1, with TRBD1 matching 7 bases. V lost 8 bases and J lost 1; bases outside the gene matches: 7. The CDR3 has 14 amino acids.

The chain recombines TRBV7-6 with TRBJ2-2; 8 bases map to TRBD1. Germline V lookup: CDR1 SGHVS, CDR2 FNYEAQ. The length of the CDR3 is 15 residues. The V and J ends lost 3 bases and 0 bases, in that order; junction bases with no gene match: 0. CDR3 protein: CASSLDRANTGELFF. CDR3 sequence (DNA): TGTGCCAGCAGCTTGGACAGGGCGAACACCGGGGAGCTGTTTTTT. Using reference TRBV7-6 and TRBJ2-2 for the parts outside the CDR3, the full variable domain is GAGVSQSPRYKVTKRGQDVALRCDPISGHVSLYWYRQALGQGPEFLTYFNYEAQQDKSGLPNDRFSAERPEGSISTLTIQRTEQRDSAMYRCASSLDRANTGELFFGEGSRLTVL.

This clonotype was observed a handful of times. The CDR3 nucleotides read TGTGCCAGCAGCCCCAGTTGGAGCGGCACAGATACGCAGTATTTT. Amino acid sequence: CASSPSWSGTDTQYF. This rearrangement joins TRBV3-1 to TRBJ2-3, with D unclear. Germline lookup yields CDR1 LGHDT and CDR2 YNNKEL (reference sequence). The CDR3 contains 15 residues. Trimming stripped 4 bases from V and 1 base from J, with 12 bases between.

Many counts were recorded for this clonotype. This chain uses TRBV5-1 with TRBJ1-5; 9 positions agree with TRBD1. Looked up from germline, CDR1 is SGHRS and CDR2 is YFSETQ. The trim removed 4 bases at V and 6 bases at J, leaving 5 bases unmatched. The CDR3 has 14 residues. The CDR3 region is CASSPGTGTQPQHF. In DNA, the CDR3 is TGCGCCAGCAGCCCCGGGACAGGGACTCAGCCCCAGCATTTT.

This clonotype is classed as medium-sized (0.01 to 0.1%). The chain uses TRBV9 and TRBJ2-2; D perhaps matches TRBD2 (5 bases). This CDR3 is 13 amino acids long. Germline lookup yields CDR1 SGDLS and CDR2 YYNGEE. V dropped 1 base and J dropped 6 bases, with 7 bases sitting between them. The CDR3 loop is CASSVMEAGELFF. CDR3 DNA sequence: TGTGCCAGCAGCGTAATGGAGGCCGGGGAGCTGTTTTTT.

This clonotype came up many times. The CDR3 DNA follows: TGTGCCTGGAGTGTAGGGACAGGGAACTATGGCTACACCTTC. As protein: CAWSVGTGNYGYTF. The chain recombines TRBV30 with TRBJ1-2, with 9 bases aligning to TRBD1. The length of the CDR3 is 14 residues. Germline lookup yields CDR1 GTSNPN and CDR2 SVGIG (reference sequence). J gave up 2 bases and V 0 bases, and 1 base lay outside the gene matches.

In its sample, this clonotype was seen many times. The chain couples TRBV3-1 to TRBJ2-5; D remains unclear. Looked up from germline, CDR1 is LGHDT and CDR2 is YNNKEL (reference sequence). Trimming cost V 0 bases and J 0 bases, with 11 bases left between them. This CDR3 comprises 16 residues. The CDR3 spells CASSQDDWSDQETQYF. The DNA of the CDR3 is TGTGCCAGCAGCCAAGATGATTGGAGCGACCAAGAGACCCAGTACTTC.

This clonotype has ten or more counts. The chain carries TRBV24-1 and TRBJ2-7; 9 nucleotides agree with TRBD2. Germline values: CDR1 KGHDR, CDR2 SFDVKD. V trimming: 9 bases; J trimming: 2 bases; junction bases outside the gene matches: 4. This CDR3 contains 13 residues. The CDR3 here is CATGPSGTYEQYF. The CDR3 DNA reads TGTGCCACCGGACCTAGCGGGACCTACGAGCAGTACTTC.

This clonotype was counted ten times or more. This chain links TRBV5-1 with TRBJ1-2; no definite D call. V gave up 0 bases and J gave up 2 bases, with 8 bases separating them. The CDR3 runs to 14 residues. The germline V gene has CDR1 SGHRS and CDR2 YFSETQ. The CDR3, as DNA: TGCGCCAGCAGCTTGGTGGGGTCAAACTATGGCTACACCTTC. Protein product: CASSLVGSNYGYTF. The entire variable domain, with the rest obtained from reference TRBV5-1 and TRBJ1-2, is as follows: KAGVTQTPRYLIKTRGQQVTLSCSPISGHRSVSWYQQTPGQGLQFLFEYFSETQRNKGNFPGRFSGRQFSNSRSEMNVSTLELGDSALYLCASSLVGSNYGYTFGSGTRLTVV.